This T cell receptor beta chain was captured by sequencing in a study of cytomegalovirus exposure and HLA in healthy donors. CDR3 length: 17 residues. V shed 0 bases and J shed 2 bases, with 16 bases lying between them. Germline lookup yields CDR1 SGDLS and CDR2 YYNGEE. Donors consisted of healthy bone marrow donors. Findings and limits, study-wide: A later analysis showed HLA-associated TCR beta chains outstripping equally common others in clonal expansion. Most CMV-associated TCR beta chains were later found to appear HLA-restricted. A highly shared variant cluster was judged a likely technical artifact.

The study ran its PCR with 60 Vbeta and 13 Jbeta primers. Produced via immunoSEQ multiplex PCR; TCRdb's table is partial and in-frame only. The sample yields approximately 110,000 clones, around 78% seen once. The table lists this clone with a count of one. Its antigen is as yet unknown. The chain joins TRBV9 to TRBJ2-3; maybe TRBD2 (6 bases). The sequence was collected from a man over 45 in good health and CMV-seronegative. Input material: PBMCs. CDR3 amino acids: CASSVAGGYVNTDTQYF. CDR3 in DNA: TGTGCCAGCAGCGTAGCTGGGGGGTATGTGAACACAGATACGCAGTATTTT.